A selection of T cell receptor beta chains follows, all from one sample in a study of blood T cells in healthy people across ages. TCRdb ran MiXCR on the 5' RACE reads and lists one entry per CDR3 protein. The sample includes some 760,000 distinct CDR3 sequences, about 25% of them seen just once. The same specimen was also included in a second study, on T cells of mothers and their children.

The sample was blood. These receptors were taken from a boy younger than 18 in good health. The CDR3 runs from the conserved cysteine through the conserved F or W. A D gene is named only where the DNA matches it firmly. Size tells how often a clone was seen (once, few, many) or the class of an expanded clone, and some rows leave it out.

TRBJ2-3 | TRBV15 | . | few | CATSRSGPISTDTQYF | TGTGCCACCAGCAGGTCGGGACCGATTAGCACAGATACGCAGTATTTT
TRBJ2-7 | TRBV3-1 | TRBD1 | . | CASSLTGGVGEQYF | TGTGCCAGCAGCCTTACAGGGGGAGTCGGTGAGCAGTACTTC
TRBJ1-2 | TRBV7-3 | . | . | CASSLTGAPKLYGYTF | TGTGCCAGCAGCTTAACAGGGGCCCCTAAACTTTATGGCTACACCTTC
TRBJ2-1 | TRBV9 | . | few | CASSVVVSGFYNEQFF | TGTGCCAGCAGCGTAGTCGTCTCGGGGTTCTACAATGAGCAGTTCTTC
TRBJ1-4 | TRBV5-1 | TRBD1 | few | CASSRGTAEKLFF | TGCGCCAGCAGCCGGGGGACAGCCGAAAAACTGTTTTTT
TRBJ2-3 | TRBV7-2 | TRBD2 | once | CASTKAGPSTDTQYF | TGTGCCAGCACCAAAGCGGGGCCTAGCACAGATACGCAGTATTTT
TRBJ2-5 | TRBV20-1 | . | . | CSAPSPLAIRETQYF | TGCAGTGCCCCGAGCCCGCTAGCGATCAGGGAGACCCAGTACTTC
TRBJ2-1 | TRBV24-1 | . | . | CATSDYKGLHEQFF | TGTGCCACCAGTGATTATAAGGGTTTACATGAGCAGTTCTTC
TRBJ2-3 | TRBV29-1 | . | . | CSVAGDSGTDTQYF | TGCAGCGTTGCGGGGGACAGCGGGACAGATACGCAGTATTTT
TRBJ2-1 | TRBV3-1 | TRBD2 | few | CATRSGGHYNEQFF | TGTGCCACGAGGAGCGGGGGTCATTACAATGAGCAGTTCTTC
TRBJ2-1 | TRBV5-1 | TRBD2 | few | CASSLETSGRGEQFF | TGCGCCAGCAGCTTAGAAACTAGCGGGAGAGGTGAGCAGTTCTTC
TRBJ2-2 | TRBV7-9 | TRBD2 | . | CASSISGGLTGELFF | TGTGCCAGCAGCATCAGCGGGGGACTCACCGGGGAGCTGTTTTTT
TRBJ2-3 | TRBV7-3 | . | . | CASSSPRPLRPARTQYF | TGTGCCAGCAGCTCCCCGAGACCGTTACGTCCGGCCCGTACGCAGTATTTT
TRBJ1-2 | TRBV13 | . | . | CASSLVVDGYTF | TGTGCCAGCAGCTTAGTAGTGGACGGCTACACCTTC
TRBJ2-5 | TRBV29-1 | . | . | CSAGWGTQETQYF | TGCAGCGCCGGCTGGGGGACCCAAGAGACCCAGTACTTC
TRBJ2-1 | TRBV29-1 | . | few | CSVEGGGLGYGQFF | TGCAGCGTTGAAGGTGGAGGGTTGGGTTATGGGCAGTTCTTC
TRBJ2-7 | TRBV20-1 | . | . | CSVSTDSYEQYF | TGCAGTGTTTCGACAGACTCCTACGAGCAGTACTTC
TRBJ2-7 | TRBV2 | . | . | CASSEVLPVGGFSYEQYF | TGTGCCAGCAGTGAAGTCCTTCCCGTCGGCGGATTCTCCTACGAGCAGTACTTC
TRBJ1-2 | TRBV4-1 | . | few | CASSPGSGALGCTF | TGCGCCAGCAGCCCGGGTTCTGGGGCCCTCGGCTGCACCTTC
TRBJ2-7 | TRBV9 | . | . | CASSVAGAGEQYF | TGTGCCAGCAGCGTAGCAGGGGCGGGGGAGCAGTACTTC
TRBJ1-6 | TRBV27 | . | . | CASSSFDSVYSPLHF | TGTGCCAGCAGTTCCTTCGACAGTGTGTATTCACCCCTCCACTTT
TRBJ1-4 | TRBV29-1 | . | . | CSVAYRGTNEKLFF | TGCAGCGTTGCCTACAGAGGAACTAATGAAAAACTGTTTTTT
TRBJ1-6 | TRBV5-1 | . | . | CASSYDRESSYNSPLHF | TGCGCCAGCAGCTACGATCGTGAGAGCTCCTATAATTCACCCCTCCACTTT
TRBJ2-5 | TRBV4-3 | . | few | CAGSLEAWETQYF | TGCGCCGGCAGCTTGGAGGCGTGGGAGACCCAGTACTTC
TRBJ2-7 | TRBV14 | . | . | CASSQDFGGSYEQYF | TGTGCCAGCAGCCAAGATTTCGGCGGCTCCTACGAGCAGTACTTC
TRBJ2-7 | TRBV6-1 | . | few | CASVRRASNTYEQYF | TGTGCCAGCGTGCGGCGGGCCTCGAATACCTACGAGCAGTACTTC
TRBJ2-7 | TRBV3-1 | . | . | CASSKGDSSYEQYF | TGTGCCAGCAGCAAAGGAGACAGCAGCTACGAGCAGTACTTC
TRBJ2-4 | TRBV7-2 | . | few | CASSFGQLNIQYF | TGTGCCAGCAGTTTCGGACAGCTAAACATTCAGTACTTC
TRBJ2-7 | TRBV27 | . | few | CASSSLGQPYEQYF | TGTGCCAGCAGTTCTCTGGGACAACCCTACGAGCAGTACTTC
TRBJ2-1 | TRBV13 | . | . | CAISLAGGTYNEQFF | TGTGCCATAAGCCTGGCTGGCGGAACCTACAATGAGCAGTTCTTC
TRBJ2-5 | TRBV4-2 | . | . | CASSQDHAGQETQYF | TGTGCCAGCAGCCAAGATCATGCAGGCCAAGAGACCCAGTACTTC
TRBJ2-4 | TRBV10-1 | . | few | CASSENINIQYF | TGCGCCAGCAGTGAGAACATAAACATTCAGTACTTC
TRBJ2-5 | TRBV12-3/TRBV12-4 | . | . | CASSSMGQGHGTQYF | TGTGCCAGCAGTAGTATGGGGCAGGGCCACGGGACCCAGTACTTC
TRBJ1-5 | TRBV20-1 | . | few | CSARENSNQPQHF | TGCAGTGCTAGGGAAAATAGCAATCAGCCCCAGCATTTT
TRBJ2-5 | TRBV9 | TRBD1 | few | CASSPGTGLETQYF | TGTGCCAGCAGCCCTGGGACAGGCCTTGAGACCCAGTACTTC
TRBJ1-1 | TRBV3-1 | . | few | CASSQDLETEAFF | TGTGCCAGCAGCCAAGATCTGGAAACTGAAGCTTTCTTT
TRBJ2-5 | TRBV6-1 | TRBD2 | few | CASRFLAGDTETQYF | TGTGCCAGCAGGTTCTTAGCGGGAGACACGGAGACCCAGTACTTC
TRBJ2-5 | TRBV20-1 | . | . | CSASTVLMETQYF | TGCAGTGCTAGTACCGTGCTGATGGAGACCCAGTACTTC
TRBJ1-2 | TRBV4-3 | . | . | CASSQDFGIPYGYTF | TGCGCCAGCAGCCAAGATTTCGGCATCCCCTATGGCTACACCTTC
TRBJ2-5 | TRBV5-6 | . | . | CASKTVTDNLQETQYF | TGTGCCAGCAAAACCGTGACAGACAACCTCCAAGAGACCCAGTACTTC
TRBJ2-6 | TRBV20-1 | . | few | CSARGGRANVLTF | TGCAGTGCTAGAGGAGGAAGGGCCAACGTCCTGACTTTC
TRBJ2-5 | TRBV13 | . | . | CASSPQGAQIGETQYF | TGTGCCAGCAGCCCTCAGGGAGCGCAAATTGGAGAGACCCAGTACTTC
TRBJ2-1 | TRBV3-1 | . | . | CASRGRGGSSYNEQFF | TGTGCCAGCAGGGGTAGGGGGGGAAGCTCCTACAATGAGCAGTTCTTC
TRBJ2-2 | TRBV7-9 | . | . | CAGRAPGFLTGELFF | TGTGCCGGCAGGGCACCGGGATTCCTCACCGGGGAGCTGTTTTTT